Presented here are 16 T cell receptor beta chains from one specimen sequenced in a study of T cells after yellow fever vaccination (dated by TCRdb to between 2017 and 2020). Library preparation employed 5' RACE. These reads were obtained on an Illumina NovaSeq 6000. The public reads were run again by TCRdb, first through fastp at Q25 and then through MiXCR, and only productive beta chains were kept. Rows merge per CDR3 protein into single entries with the most common DNA and genes. This sample lists hundreds of thousands of distinct CDR3 sequences; roughly an eighth were detected once. Of the sample, 3.2% is held by the ten largest clones. What the treatment or condition label conveys for this sample: live attenuated yellow fever vaccine strain. This specimen was CD4+ T cells sorted from PBMCs, taken 15 days after the yellow fever booster vaccination. These receptors originate from a man aged 18 to 30 who received the YFV17D yellow fever vaccine.

This clonotype was seen only a few times. The V and J genes are TRBV6-5 and TRBJ2-3; TRBD2 matches at 8 bases. The CDR3 loop spans 16 amino acids. V was clipped by 2 bases and J by 5 bases; unmatched bases: 9. CDR1 and CDR2 (germline): MNHEY, SVGAGI. This CDR3 reads CASSYGVRGALDTQYF. CDR3 DNA sequence: TGTGCCAGCAGTTACGGCGTGCGGGGGGCGTTAGATACGCAGTATTTT.

Ten or more counts support this clonotype. This sequence joins TRBV24-1 and TRBJ2-4, with D unresolved. Trimming took 4 bases from V and 0 from J, leaving 9 bases between them. The CDR3 length is 15 residues. Germline V CDR1 and CDR2: KGHDR, SFDVKD. CDR3 sequence reads: CATSDPSLAKNIQYF. The CDR3 DNA is TGTGCCACCAGTGACCCCTCTCTAGCCAAAAACATTCAGTACTTC.

The chain couples TRBV14 to TRBJ1-2; the D is unclear. CDR3 length: 14 residues. Germline CDR1 is SGHDN and CDR2 is FVKESK. Deletions cut 0 bases from V and 5 bases from J, with 10 bases between. CDR3 sequence (DNA): TGTGCCAGCAGCCAAGACAGGAGGTTATATGGCTACACCTTC. Protein: CASSQDRRLYGYTF.

This clonotype was detected a few times. The DNA for the CDR3 is TGCGCCAGCAGCCGACTAGCGGGGGCCCAAGAGACCCAGTACTTC. It is translated as CASSRLAGAQETQYF. The gene calls are TRBV10-2 and TRBJ2-5, with 12 nucleotides matching TRBD2. The CDR3 length is 15 residues. V dropped 6 bases and J dropped 1; count of bases not matched to a gene: 3. Per germline, CDR1 WSHSY and CDR2 SAAADI.

This clonotype was counted only a few times. The chain couples TRBV7-9 to TRBJ1-1; tentative D call: TRBD1 (6 bases). Trimming removed 4 bases from V and 11 bases from J, with 23 bases in between. Germline CDR1 and CDR2: SEHNR and FQNEAQ (reference sequence). The CDR3 extends over 15 amino acids. CDR3 in amino acids: CASSSQPGTSGRAFF. The CDR3 DNA is TGTGCCAGCAGCTCCCAGCCCGGGACATCGGGGAGGGCTTTCTTT.

This clonotype was found a few times. The chain is built from TRBV6-1 and TRBJ2-3; D is ambiguous. The CDR3 extends over 11 amino acids. Germline CDR1 and CDR2: MNHNS and SASEGT. The germline V and J ends were trimmed by 8 bases and 0 bases, with 3 bases remaining between them. The CDR3 reads CASCSTDTQYF. The DNA for the CDR3 is TGTGCCAGCTGCAGCACAGATACGCAGTATTTT.

In its sample, this clonotype was seen a few times. The chain recombines TRBV4-3 with TRBJ1-2, with 7 positions matching TRBD1. The CDR3 consists of 13 residues. CDR1 and CDR2 from the germline V gene are LGHNA and YSLEER. After removal of 4 bases from V and 8 bases from J, the junction contained 7 bases not matched to a gene. CDR3 in amino acids: CASSRDRVDGYTF. The CDR3 DNA is TGCGCCAGCAGCCGAGACAGGGTGGACGGCTACACCTTC.

There are many counts of this clonotype. The chain links TRBV29-1 to TRBJ2-3; the match to TRBD2 covers 7 bases. After removal of 6 bases from V and 4 bases from J, the junction contained 13 bases not matched to a gene. This CDR3 region has 15 residues. The V gene's germline CDR1 is SQVTM and CDR2 ANQGSEA. CDR3 DNA sequence: TGCAGCGTCCGCCGGCTGGCGGGGGAGTCAGATACGCAGTATTTT. It is translated as CSVRRLAGESDTQYF.

The chain employs TRBV24-1 and TRBJ2-3; unclear D gene. Trimming cost V 6 bases and J 4 bases, with 13 bases left between them. The length of the CDR3 is 14 residues. Germline lookup yields CDR1 KGHDR and CDR2 SFDVKD. Here the CDR3 DNA reads TGTGCCACCAGTTCGACCCTGGCGGCAGATACGCAGTATTTT. It codes for CATSSTLAADTQYF.

This clonotype is medium-sized. The rearrangement links TRBV7-2 to TRBJ2-1; TRBD2 agrees at 10 bases. Germline-derived CDR1 and CDR2 are SGHTA and FQGNSA. V was pared by 5 bases and J by 2 bases, with 3 bases of the junction left unmatched. CDR3 length: 15 amino acids. The CDR3, as DNA: TGTGCCAGCAGCCAGCTAGCGGGGGCCTACAATGAGCAGTTCTTC. Translation gives CASSQLAGAYNEQFF.

The CDR3 spells CASRVLAGAAETQYF. The CDR3 region has the DNA TGTGCCAGCAGGGTGCTAGCGGGGGCAGCAGAGACCCAGTACTTC. The chain links TRBV12-3 or TRBV12-4 to TRBJ2-5, with TRBD2 matching over 10 bases. The CDR3 runs 15 residues. V was clipped by 6 bases and J by 4 bases; unmatched bases: 8.

J is TRBJ2-5 and V is TRBV18; D might be TRBD2 (6 bases). Germline assignment: CDR1 KGHSH and CDR2 LQKENI. The CDR3 runs 16 residues. Deletions cut 1 base from V and 0 bases from J, with 12 bases between. CDR3 nucleotides: TGTGCCAGCTCACCACAGACTAGATCGTACCAAGAGACCCAGTACTTC. Amino acid sequence: CASSPQTRSYQETQYF. The complete variable domain, with remaining parts taken from reference TRBV18 and TRBJ2-5, reads NAGVMQNPRHLVRRRGQEARLRCSPMKGHSHVYWYRQLPEEGLKFMVYLQKENIIDESGMPKERFSAEFPKEGPSILRIQQVVRGDSAAYFCASSPQTRSYQETQYFGPGTRLLVL.

This clonotype came up a few times. The chain links TRBV7-2 to TRBJ2-5; tentatively, D is TRBD2 (5 bases). V lost 7 bases, J lost 1 base, and 10 bases lay in between. The CDR3 is 13 amino acids. Germline V CDR1 and CDR2: SGHTA, FQGNSA. CDR3 sequence (DNA): TGTGCCAGCACCTCGGGGATCCAAGAGACCCAGTACTTC. It specifies CASTSGIQETQYF.

This clonotype was picked up a small number of times. J is TRBJ2-5 and V is TRBV3-1; TRBD2 matches 14 bases. From germline, CDR1 is LGHDT and CDR2 YNNKEL (reference sequence). CDR3 size: 19 residues. With 4 bases clipped from V and 4 bases from J, the junction kept 14 bases outside the gene matches. In DNA form, the CDR3 reads TGTGCCAGCAGCCCGCTTCCGGGACTAGCGGGGGTCACGGGAGAGACCCAGTACTTC. Translating it yields CASSPLPGLAGVTGETQYF.

Only a few counts were recorded for this clonotype. This chain joins TRBV7-2 and TRBJ2-2, with a weak D call TRBD2 (6 bases). Trimming shortened V by 1 base and J by 5 bases, and 14 bases separated the two germline ends. The CDR3 covers 16 residues. Germline V gene data show CDR1 as SGHTA and CDR2 as FQGNSA. For the CDR3, the DNA is TGTGCCAGCAGCTTAGTTATTAGCCGGGGGACCGGGGAGCTGTTTTTT. Translation: CASSLVISRGTGELFF.

The chain uses TRBV20-1 and TRBJ2-1, with 9 bases fitting TRBD1. Germline values: CDR1 DFQATT, CDR2 SNEGSKA (reference sequence). The trim removed 3 bases at V and 4 bases at J, leaving 13 bases unmatched. The CDR3 extends over 17 amino acids. For the CDR3, the DNA is TGCAGTGCTAGGCTACCCCAGGGACAGGGATTATACAATGAGCAGTTCTTC. Amino acids: CSARLPQGQGLYNEQFF.